This TCR beta chain was retrieved from a study of beta chain features in type 1 diabetes. Populations obtained by sorting all exceeded 98% purity. In this sample, this clone turned up a few times. The antigen remains unidentified. Germline assignment: CDR1 LGHNT and CDR2 FRNRAP. The V gene lost 4 bases and the J gene lost 1 base, with 7 bases spanning the gap. There are 13 residues in the CDR3. The study reverse transcribed the entire isolated RNA, so it sequenced expressed TCRB transcripts. Repertoires were generated with immunoSEQ multiplex PCR, while TCRdb's copy carries only in-frame clones and drops some. The profile covers hundreds of thousands of clones, with around 68% appearing a single time and around 0.057% taken by the ten largest. The study, taken as a whole, reports: Insertions at VDJ junctions were less frequent in type 1 diabetes patients. These patients also deleted more nucleotides at the same junctions.

Sequencing input: naive CD4+ T cells from blood. The chain joins TRBV12-5 to TRBJ1-1, with unresolved D. This TCR came from a man in his thirties or forties in good health. CDR3 DNA sequence: TGTGCTAGTGGTTCTCGAGAGAACACTGAAGCTTTCTTT. Its translation: CASGSRENTEAFF.